This entry lists 8 T cell receptor beta chains sequenced from one sample in a study of T cell responses to AZD1222 COVID-19 vaccine. TCRdb's table, derived via immunoSEQ multiplex PCR, lists solely in-frame clones and lacks some. Among roughly 120,000 clones listed, about 90% were seen once. The starting material was peripheral blood, obtained on day 0 of MenACWY control vaccination. Receptors were obtained from an adult in good health.

The rearrangement links TRBV4-2 to TRBJ2-3; 9 nucleotides agree with TRBD2. The junction had 3 bases not matched to a gene; V was cut back by 3 bases and J by 5 bases. The V gene's germline CDR1 is LGHNA and CDR2 YNFKEQ. The CDR3 is made up of 14 amino acids. Here the CDR3 reads CASSQGLARDTQYF. The CDR3, as DNA: TGTGCCAGCAGCCAGGGACTAGCAAGAGATACGCAGTATTTT.

This rearrangement joins TRBV27 to TRBJ1-2; TRBD1 aligns across 11 bases. The germline V gene encodes CDR1 MNHEY and CDR2 SMNVEV (reference sequence). The CDR3 spans 16 residues. Losses at the gene ends were 6 bases for V and 0 bases for J; bases not matched to a gene: 6. The CDR3 bases are TGTGCCAGCAGCCCGGGACAGGGGGAAGCTAACTATGGCTACACCTTC. This translates into CASSPGQGEANYGYTF.

The CDR3 protein is CASSPTGGDHNEQFF. The CDR3 DNA is TGTGCCAGCAGCCCGACAGGGGGTGACCACAATGAGCAGTTCTTC. This chain connects TRBV5-4 to TRBJ2-1, with 9 bases matching TRBD1. CDR1 is SGHNT and CDR2 is YYREEE in the germline V gene (reference sequence). Trimming at V came to 4 bases and at J to 5 bases, leaving 7 bases not matched to a gene. The CDR3 consists of 15 residues.

V gene TRBV2 combines with J gene TRBJ1-2, with 7 bases matching TRBD1. Germline CDR1 and CDR2: SNHLY and FYNNEI. This CDR3 is built from 13 residues. The J segment lost 8 bases and the V segment lost 6 bases, leaving 9 bases of the junction unmatched. The CDR3: CASRSDREDGYTF. The CDR3 region has the DNA TGTGCCAGCAGATCAGACAGGGAGGACGGCTACACCTTC.

The chain carries TRBV4-1 and TRBJ2-7; D is unclear. The V end lost 0 bases, the J end lost 6 bases, and 15 bases lay between the germline ends. This CDR3 region has 15 residues. Per the germline V gene, CDR1 is MGHRA and CDR2 is YSYEKL. CDR3 amino acids: CASSQDRVGSGEQYF. DNA for the CDR3: TGCGCCAGCAGCCAAGATCGCGTGGGGTCGGGCGAGCAGTACTTC.

The gene calls are TRBV19 and TRBJ1-5; D is unclear. The V gene lost 6 bases and the J gene lost 0 bases, with 18 bases spanning the gap. CDR3 length equals 17 residues. The V gene's germline CDR1 is LNHDA and CDR2 SQIVND (reference sequence). CDR3 sequence (DNA): TGTGCCAGTAGCCGGTGGGCCGAAGCCCTTAGCAATCAGCCCCAGCATTTT. As protein: CASSRWAEALSNQPQHF. Based on the CDR3 plus reference TRBV19 and TRBJ1-5, the full variable domain is DGGITQSPKYLFRKEGQNVTLSCEQNLNHDAMYWYRQDPGQGLRLIYYSQIVNDFQKGDIAEGYSVSREKKESFPLTVTSAQKNPTAFYLCASSRWAEALSNQPQHFGDGTRLSIL.

The CDR3 is CASSLWAGGGIDTQYF. The CDR3 DNA is TGTGCCAGCAGTTTATGGGCGGGAGGGGGAATCGATACGCAGTATTTT. The gene calls are TRBV28 and TRBJ2-3; 9 nucleotides agree with TRBD2. The CDR3 loop spans 16 amino acids. After removal of 0 bases from V and 6 bases from J, the junction contained 7 bases not matched to a gene. Germline V CDR1 and CDR2: MDHEN, SYDVKM.

The V gene is TRBV7-8, the J gene TRBJ2-7; 12 bases match TRBD2. CDR1 is SGHVS, CDR2 FQNEAQ, per germline. This CDR3 region has 20 residues. The V gene end was trimmed by 4 bases and the J gene end by 3 bases; junction bases not matched to a gene: 19. The CDR3 sequence: CASSSGLTSGRRGSLYEQYF. CDR3 DNA: TGTGCCAGCAGCTCCGGATTGACTAGCGGGAGACGTGGCTCCCTCTACGAGCAGTACTTC.